Below are 23 T cell receptor beta chains sequenced from a single sample in a study of molecular identifiers for immune sequencing clone quantification. TCRdb re-called the PCR reads with MiXCR, one entry per CDR3 protein. Of 97,000 or so distinct CDR3 sequences in the sample, about 35% were seen once. Source material: naive CD8+ T cells from blood, with Jurkat cell RNA spiked in. Stated subset: FACS-sorted CD8+CD4-CCR7+CD45RA+ naive T cells. The source is a human donor in good health. Some libraries in this study had Jurkat cell RNA spiked in.

About this clonotype itself: A read error may be the cause here, since a much bigger clone is one base away. This chain uses TRBV4-1 with TRBJ2-3, with D possibly TRBD1 on 5 matching bases. The CDR3 loop spans 15 amino acids. Germline CDR1 reads MGHRA; CDR2 reads YSYEKL. The CDR3: CASRQLRTSTDTQYF. CDR3 nucleotide sequence: TGCGCCAGCCGCCAACTAAGGACAAGCACAGATACGCAGTATTTT.

Remarks on this clonotype: The CDR3 carries no conserved terminal phenylalanine or tryptophan, so it likely arises from a read error. The chain employs TRBV7-2 and TRBJ1-1, with TRBD1 identical over 7 bases. CDR3 size: 14 residues. The germline V gene has CDR1 SGHTA and CDR2 FQGNSA. The CDR3 region has the DNA TGTGCCTGCAGCTTAGGTGGCAGGGGGATTGATGCTTTCATT. As protein: CACSLGGRGIDAFI.

The chain recombines TRBV25-1 with TRBJ2-1, with 7 bases fitting TRBD2. The CDR3 covers 15 residues. V gave up 3 bases and J gave up 10 bases; unmatched junction bases: 12. Germline CDR1 MGHDK, CDR2 SYGVNS. The CDR3 nucleotides are TGTGCCAGCAGTGATGACGGACTAGTTGTCAAAGAGCAGTTCTTC. Protein: CASSDDGLVVKEQFF.

The CDR3 here is CASSLVGGWAEQYF. CDR3 sequence (DNA): TGTGCCAGCAGCTTAGTTGGGGGATGGGCCGAGCAGTACTTC. V is TRBV11-2 and J is TRBJ2-7, with D perhaps TRBD1 or TRBD2 (5 bases each). CDR1 is SGHAT, CDR2 FQNNGV, per germline. The V and J ends lost 1 base and 6 bases respectively, with 13 bases between them. The CDR3 loop spans 14 amino acids.

This clonotype has more than one count but fewer than ten. The V and J genes are TRBV11-2 and TRBJ2-1; D not resolved. The CDR3 is made up of 15 amino acids. From germline, CDR1 is SGHAT and CDR2 FQNNGV. Trimming took 0 bases from V and 0 from J, leaving 6 bases between them. The CDR3 coding sequence is TGTGCCAGCAGCTTAGACCCCGGCTCCTACAATGAGCAGTTCTTC. This encodes CASSLDPGSYNEQFF.

Notes on this clonotype: This may come from a read error, since a much larger clone is one base off. The CDR3 DNA sequence: TGTGCCAGCAGCCCCAGACAGAAAACCGGGGAGCTGTTTTTT. It yields the protein CASSPRQKTGELFF. This chain uses TRBV7-7 with TRBJ2-2; perhaps TRBD1 as D (5 bases). V was clipped by 5 bases and J by 5 bases, with 12 bases between them. The germline V gene encodes CDR1 SSHAT and CDR2 FNYEAQ (reference sequence). The CDR3 is 14 amino acids.

Worth noting for this clonotype: A much larger clone lies a single base off, so this may be a read error. This chain uses TRBV7-6 with TRBJ2-7; 9 bases agree with TRBD2. Germline loops: CDR1 SGHVS, CDR2 FNYEAQ. The V gene end was trimmed by 6 bases and the J gene end by 5 bases; junction bases not matched to a gene: 11. This CDR3 has 15 residues. The CDR3 sequence is CASSPIPAGGDEQYF. The CDR3, as DNA: TGTGCCAGCAGTCCGATACCAGCGGGGGGCGACGAGCAGTACTTC.

This clonotype has more than one count but fewer than ten. The V call is TRBV4-2, the J call TRBJ1-6; the match to TRBD1 covers 7 bases. The CDR3 extends over 16 amino acids. J lost 2 bases, V lost 1 base, and 2 bases had no gene match. Germline lookup yields CDR1 LGHNA and CDR2 YNFKEQ. Here the CDR3 reads CASSQGGQPYNSPLHF. The DNA of the CDR3 is TGTGCCAGCAGCCAAGGGGGACAGCCCTATAATTCACCCCTCCACTTT.

V is TRBV12-3 or TRBV12-4 and J is TRBJ2-7; D gene ambiguous. The CDR3 is 14 residues long. V gave up 5 bases and J gave up 4 bases, with 15 bases separating them. As DNA, the CDR3 is TGTGCCAGCAGTCCCGTCTCTCCGGCGTACGAGCAGTACTTC. This gives the protein CASSPVSPAYEQYF.

This clonotype appeared a few times. The chain has TRBV5-6 and TRBJ1-1; 7 nucleotides align to TRBD1. The J segment lost 1 base and the V segment lost 0 bases, leaving 0 bases of the junction unmatched. This CDR3 is 14 amino acids long. Germline V CDR1 and CDR2: SGHDT, YYEEEE. As DNA, the CDR3 is TGTGCCAGCAGCTTGGGGACAGGGAACACTGAAGCTTTCTTT. This sequence encodes CASSLGTGNTEAFF.

This rearrangement joins TRBV6-6 to TRBJ2-7; D may be TRBD2 (6 bases). The CDR3 is 15 amino acids. CDR1 and CDR2 from the germline V gene are MNHNY and SVGAGI (reference sequence). With 6 bases removed from V and 5 bases from J, the gap between germline ends came to 20 bases. In nucleotides, the CDR3 is TGTGCCAGCAGCCCTGCCCTAGCGAACGACCACGAGCAGTACTTC. This gives the protein CASSPALANDHEQYF.

The table lists this clonotype with many counts. This chain uses TRBV13 with TRBJ1-2; TRBD1 is a possible D gene (6 bases). The length of the CDR3 is 13 residues. Germline CDR1 is PRHDT and CDR2 is FYEKMQ (reference sequence). V lost 4 bases, J lost 3 bases, and 9 bases lay in between. The CDR3 reads CASSSGQHYGYTF. The CDR3 region has the DNA TGTGCCAGCAGCTCCGGACAGCACTATGGCTACACCTTC.

This clonotype was seen only once. No conserved phenylalanine or tryptophan ends this CDR3, so it is likely a read error. The genes are TRBV10-3 and TRBJ2-7; a weak D match, TRBD1 (5 bases). In germline, CDR1 is ENHRY, CDR2 SYGVKD. The CDR3 extends over 14 amino acids. V was trimmed by 0 bases and J by 5 bases, leaving 11 bases between them. The CDR3, as DNA: TGTGCCATCAGTGAGTCGTGGCAGGGCCACGAGCAGTACATC. It yields the protein CAISESWQGHEQYI.

About this clonotype: A single base separates this from a much larger clone, so it may be a read error. Because the CDR3 is missing its conserved closing phenylalanine or tryptophan, this is likely a read error. The chain couples TRBV29-1 to TRBJ2-5, with D unresolved. The CDR3 runs to 14 residues. CDR1 SQVTM and CDR2 ANQGSEA come from the germline V gene. Trimming removed 5 bases at V and 4 bases at J, with 17 bases between. The CDR3 nucleotides are TGCAGCGTTCCACCAACCGAGGCCCGAGAGACCCAGTACTCC. Translating gives CSVPPTEARETQYS.

The V and J genes are TRBV27 and TRBJ2-1; D may be TRBD2 (6 bases). V was clipped by 3 bases and J by 6 bases, with 12 bases between them. The CDR3 covers 14 residues. Germline CDR1 is MNHEY and CDR2 is SMNVEV (reference sequence). In nucleotides, the CDR3 is TGTGCCAGCAGTTTGGGGCTAGCGCTCAATGAGCAGTTCTTC. It is translated as CASSLGLALNEQFF.

This clonotype was counted only a few times. The chain recombines TRBV18 with TRBJ2-1; 7 bases match TRBD2. The CDR3 has 19 amino acids. Germline values: CDR1 KGHSH, CDR2 LQKENI. V lost 0 bases and J lost 4; bases outside the gene matches: 15. The CDR3 here is CASSPPTRASGLNYNEQFF. The CDR3 region has the DNA TGTGCCAGCTCACCACCGACCAGGGCTAGCGGCCTAAATTACAATGAGCAGTTCTTC.

In regard to this clonotype: A much larger clone is a single base away; this may be a read error. The chain links TRBV29-1 to TRBJ2-2, with D possibly being TRBD2 (5 bases). The CDR3 totals 13 residues. CDR1 is SQVTM, CDR2 ANQGSEA, per germline. The CDR3 region is CGVFEGGTGELFF. CDR3 coding DNA: TGCGGCGTTTTTGAGGGCGGGACCGGGGAGCTGTTTTTT.

In regard to this clonotype: A read error may explain this, as a much larger clone is one base away. The rearrangement uses TRBV3-1 and TRBJ2-5; no firm D call. This CDR3 spans 12 amino acids. Germline V lookup: CDR1 LGHDT, CDR2 YNNKEL (reference sequence). V was shortened by 2 bases and J by 5 bases, with 6 bases between the two germline ends. Here the CDR3 reads CASSQTRETQYF. The CDR3 bases are TGTGCCAGCAGCCAAACACGGGAGACCCAGTACTTC.

A note on this clonotype: This may be a read error: a much more frequent sequence differs by one nucleotide. The chain employs TRBV5-3 and TRBJ2-1; TRBD1 matches at 9 bases. TRBV5-3 is an ORF, and what it does is uncertain. There are 15 residues in the CDR3. CDR3 nucleotides: TGTGCCAGCTCTCCGGGACAGGGAGACTATGCTGAGAAGTTCTTC. This gives the protein CASSPGQGDYAEKFF.

The DNA for the CDR3 is TGTGCCAGCAGTAAAGTTATCGGGTCCAGGGTTTTCGCGAATACCTACGAGCAGTACTTC. As protein: CASSKVIGSRVFANTYEQYF. The chain couples TRBV7-9 to TRBJ2-7; TRBD1 might be the D (5 bases). CDR1 and CDR2 (germline): SEHNR, FQNEAQ (reference sequence). The CDR3 sequence is 20 residues long. The V and J ends lost 6 bases and 2 bases respectively, with 32 bases between them.

The chain is built from TRBV27 and TRBJ2-7; possibly TRBD1 for D (5 bases). CDR3 length equals 15 residues. Trimming left V 5 bases short and J 2 bases short, with 16 bases between. The V gene's germline CDR1 is MNHEY and CDR2 SMNVEV (reference sequence). This CDR3 is CASSQQTESAYEQYF. In DNA form, the CDR3 reads TGTGCCAGCAGTCAACAGACAGAGTCAGCCTACGAGCAGTACTTC.

The V and J genes are TRBV5-5 and TRBJ1-5; D remains unclear. This CDR3 is 17 amino acids long. With 0 bases removed from V and 0 bases from J, the gap between germline ends came to 13 bases. Per germline, CDR1 SGHKS and CDR2 YYEKEE (reference sequence). The CDR3 loop reads CASSLDWRVGSNQPQHF. The CDR3 coding sequence is TGTGCCAGCAGCTTGGATTGGAGGGTCGGTAGCAATCAGCCCCAGCATTTT.

This clonotype was picked up many times. This chain links TRBV7-2 with TRBJ2-3; D possibly corresponds to TRBD2 (5 bases). Germline V gene lookup returns CDR1 SGHTA and CDR2 FQGNSA. V gave up 0 bases and J gave up 1 base, with 11 bases separating them. The CDR3 consists of 16 residues. Here the CDR3 reads CASSLARGSGTDTQYF. CDR3 in DNA: TGTGCCAGCAGCTTAGCGCGCGGTAGCGGCACAGATACGCAGTATTTT.